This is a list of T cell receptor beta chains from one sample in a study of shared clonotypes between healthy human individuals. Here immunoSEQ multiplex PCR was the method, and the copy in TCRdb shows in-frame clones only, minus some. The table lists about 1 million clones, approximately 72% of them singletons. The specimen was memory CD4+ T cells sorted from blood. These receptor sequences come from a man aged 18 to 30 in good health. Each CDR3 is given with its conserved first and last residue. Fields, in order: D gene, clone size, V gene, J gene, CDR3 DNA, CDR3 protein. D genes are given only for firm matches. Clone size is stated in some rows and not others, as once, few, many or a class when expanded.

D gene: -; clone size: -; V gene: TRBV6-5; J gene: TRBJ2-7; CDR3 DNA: TGTGCCAGCAGTTTACGGCCCGACGAGCAGTACTTC; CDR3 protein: CASSLRPDEQYF
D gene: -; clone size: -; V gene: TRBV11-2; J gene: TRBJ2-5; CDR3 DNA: TGTGCCAGCAGCCCCGGGAGCGTTAAAGAGACCCAGTACTTC; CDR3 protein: CASSPGSVKETQYF
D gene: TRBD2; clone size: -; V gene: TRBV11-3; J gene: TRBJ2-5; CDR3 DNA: TGTGCCAGCAGCCAAGGGCCAGCGGGGGGCCAAGAGACCCAGTACTTC; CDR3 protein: CASSQGPAGGQETQYF
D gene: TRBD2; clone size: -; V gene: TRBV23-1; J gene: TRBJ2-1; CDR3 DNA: TGCGCCAGCCCCCGGGGGGAATCGCCCAATGAGCAGTTCTTC; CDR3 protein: CASPRGESPNEQFF
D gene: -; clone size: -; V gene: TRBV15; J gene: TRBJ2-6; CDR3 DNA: TGTGCCACCAGCAGACTGGGGGGAGGTGGGGCCAACGTCCTGACTTTC; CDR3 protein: CATSRLGGGGANVLTF
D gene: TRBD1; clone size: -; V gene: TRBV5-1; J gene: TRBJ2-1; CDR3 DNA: TGCGCCAGCAGCTTCGCCAGGGGGCTTGGTGAGCAGTTCTTC; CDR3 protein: CASSFARGLGEQFF
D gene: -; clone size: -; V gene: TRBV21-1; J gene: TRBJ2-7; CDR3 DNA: TGTGCCAGCAGCAAAGGGGGACACCGAGGGTCCTACGAGCAGTACTTC; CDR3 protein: CASSKGGHRGSYEQYF
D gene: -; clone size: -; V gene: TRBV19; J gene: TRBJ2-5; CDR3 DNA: TGTGCCAGTAGGGCAGGGGAGGTAGAGACCCAGTACTTC; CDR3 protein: CASRAGEVETQYF
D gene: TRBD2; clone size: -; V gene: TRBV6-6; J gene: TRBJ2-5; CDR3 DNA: TGTGCCAGCAACGAAGCGGGGGGCCAAGAGACCCAGTACTTC; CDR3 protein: CASNEAGGQETQYF
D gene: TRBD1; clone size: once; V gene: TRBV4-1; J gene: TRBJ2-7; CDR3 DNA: TGCGCCAGCAGCCAACCAGGGGGTCGGGACGAGCAGTACTTC; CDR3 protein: CASSQPGGRDEQYF
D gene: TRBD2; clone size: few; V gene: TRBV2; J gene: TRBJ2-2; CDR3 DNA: TGTGCCAGGACAGCGGGGGCGATCAACACCGGGGAGCTGTTTTTT; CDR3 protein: CARTAGAINTGELFF
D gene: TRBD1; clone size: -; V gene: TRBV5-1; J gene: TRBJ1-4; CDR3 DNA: TGCGCCAGCAGCTTGGATGGGACAGCAACTAATGAAAAACTGTTTTTT; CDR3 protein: CASSLDGTATNEKLFF
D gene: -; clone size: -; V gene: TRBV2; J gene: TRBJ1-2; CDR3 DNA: TGTGCCAGCAGTGTTCCCCAGGCAGGGGCTGACTATGGCTACACCTTC; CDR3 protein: CASSVPQAGADYGYTF
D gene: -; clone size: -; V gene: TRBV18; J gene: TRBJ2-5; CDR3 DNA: TGTGCCAGCTCACCGCCAGTCATCGCGACCTTCCAAGAGACCCAGTACTTC; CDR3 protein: CASSPPVIATFQETQYF
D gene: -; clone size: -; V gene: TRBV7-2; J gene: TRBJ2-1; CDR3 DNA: TGTGCCAGCAGCTTGGCCGTACTCGCCCTCGGGGCGAATGAGCAGTTCTTC; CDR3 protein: CASSLAVLALGANEQFF
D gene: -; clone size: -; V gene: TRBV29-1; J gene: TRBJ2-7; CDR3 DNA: TGCAGCGTTGAAGCTCGAAACGCCGAGCAGTACTTC; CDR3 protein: CSVEARNAEQYF
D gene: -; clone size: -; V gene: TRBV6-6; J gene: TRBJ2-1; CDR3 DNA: TGTGCCACCCATGTGGGGGGGGCGTATGAGCAGTTCTTC; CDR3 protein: CATHVGGAYEQFF
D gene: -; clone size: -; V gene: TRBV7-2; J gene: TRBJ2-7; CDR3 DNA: TGTGCCAGCAGGTCCAAGAGCTCCTACGAGCAGTACTTC; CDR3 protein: CASRSKSSYEQYF
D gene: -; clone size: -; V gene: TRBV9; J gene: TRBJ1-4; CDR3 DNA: TGTGCCAGCAGCGGAAGTGGACAGCGTAATGAAAAACTGTTTTTT; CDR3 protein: CASSGSGQRNEKLFF
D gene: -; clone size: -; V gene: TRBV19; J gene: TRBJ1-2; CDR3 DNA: TGTGCCAGTCGCGACCGAGTGGGTGGCTACACCTTC; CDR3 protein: CASRDRVGGYTF
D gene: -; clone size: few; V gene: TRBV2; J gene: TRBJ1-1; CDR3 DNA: TGTGCCAGCAGTGCGAGAGGGAACACTGAAGCTTTCTTT; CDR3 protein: CASSARGNTEAFF
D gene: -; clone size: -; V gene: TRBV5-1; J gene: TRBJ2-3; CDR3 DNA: TGCGCCAGCAGCTTGGGCCCGGCGGATACGCAGTATTTT; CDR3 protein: CASSLGPADTQYF
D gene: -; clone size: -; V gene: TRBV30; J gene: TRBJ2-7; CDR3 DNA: TGTGCCTGGAGTGAGTCCTACGAGCAGTACTTC; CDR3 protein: CAWSESYEQYF
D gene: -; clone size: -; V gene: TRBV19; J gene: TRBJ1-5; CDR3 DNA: TGTGCCAGTAGGGGACAAGCCCAGAATCAGCCCCAGCATTTT; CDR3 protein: CASRGQAQNQPQHF
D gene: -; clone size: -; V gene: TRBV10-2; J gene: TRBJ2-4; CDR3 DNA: TGCGCCAGCAGTGCGAGGGTGACAGGAGACCTAGCCAAAAACATTCAGTACTTC; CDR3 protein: CASSARVTGDLAKNIQYF
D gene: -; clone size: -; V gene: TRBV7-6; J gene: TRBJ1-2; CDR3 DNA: TGTGCCAGCAGCTCCGATATTGGCTATGGCTACACCTTC; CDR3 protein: CASSSDIGYGYTF
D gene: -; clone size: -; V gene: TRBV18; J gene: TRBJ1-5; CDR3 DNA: TGTGCCAGCTCTGGGGCACAAGCCGAAGGAGGTCAGCCCCAGCATTTT; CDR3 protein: CASSGAQAEGGQPQHF
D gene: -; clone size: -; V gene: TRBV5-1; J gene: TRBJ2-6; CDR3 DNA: TGCGCCAGCTCCCAGGGCTCGGCCTCTGGGGCCAACGTCCTGACTTTC; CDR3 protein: CASSQGSASGANVLTF
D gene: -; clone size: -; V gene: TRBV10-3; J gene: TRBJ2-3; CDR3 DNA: TGTGCCATCTCGAGTGGGGGAAGCACAGATACGCAGTATTTT; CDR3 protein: CAISSGGSTDTQYF
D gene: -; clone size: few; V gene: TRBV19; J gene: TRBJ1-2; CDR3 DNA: TGTGCCAGTAGTATAAGTACGGGGGGGAACTTCTATGGCTACACCTTC; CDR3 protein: CASSISTGGNFYGYTF
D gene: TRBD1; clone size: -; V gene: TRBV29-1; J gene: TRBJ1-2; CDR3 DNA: TGCAGCGTTGTTCGACAGGGATTGGATGGCTACACCTTC; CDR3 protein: CSVVRQGLDGYTF
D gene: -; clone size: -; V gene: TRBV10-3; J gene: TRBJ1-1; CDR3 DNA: TGTGCCATCAGTGATAGCGGCTCAACGAACACTGAAGCTTTCTTT; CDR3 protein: CAISDSGSTNTEAFF
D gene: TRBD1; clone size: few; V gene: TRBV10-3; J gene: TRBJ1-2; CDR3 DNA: TGTGCCATCAGTGCCGGACAGGGGGTAGGTGGCTACACCTTC; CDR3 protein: CAISAGQGVGGYTF
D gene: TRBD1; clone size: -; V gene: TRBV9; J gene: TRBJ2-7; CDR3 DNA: TGTGCCAGCAGCGTATTGGGACAGTCCTACGAGCAGTACTTC; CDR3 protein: CASSVLGQSYEQYF
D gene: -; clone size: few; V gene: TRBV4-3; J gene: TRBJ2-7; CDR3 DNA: TGCGCCAGCAGCCAAGACAGGGCCGCCCTCTACGAGCAGTACTTC; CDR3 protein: CASSQDRAALYEQYF
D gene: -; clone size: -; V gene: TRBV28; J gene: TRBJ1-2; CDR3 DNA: TGTGCCAGCGGGGGATTCGGGAGCCTAGCCGGCTACACCTTC; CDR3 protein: CASGGFGSLAGYTF
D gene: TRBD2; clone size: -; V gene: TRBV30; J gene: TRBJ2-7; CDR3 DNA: TGTGCCTGGAGTGGGCTAGCGGATCACTACGAGCAGTACTTC; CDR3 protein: CAWSGLADHYEQYF
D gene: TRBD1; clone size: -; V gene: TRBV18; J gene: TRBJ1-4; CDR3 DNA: TGTGCCAGCTCACCACTACAGGGGGATCGGGAAAAACTGTTTTTT; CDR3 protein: CASSPLQGDREKLFF
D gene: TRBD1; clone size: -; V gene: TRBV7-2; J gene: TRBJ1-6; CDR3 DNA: TGTGCCAGCACCCTACAGGGGGCGCCGAATTCACCCCTCCACTTT; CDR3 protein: CASTLQGAPNSPLHF
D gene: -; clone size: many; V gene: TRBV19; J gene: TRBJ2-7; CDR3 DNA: TGTGCCAGTAGTTCGAAGACTAGGGGCGAGCAGTACTTC; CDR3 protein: CASSSKTRGEQYF
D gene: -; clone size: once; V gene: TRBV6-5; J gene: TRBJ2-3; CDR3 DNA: TGTGCCAGCAGATTTTCCAGCATCGGCTCAGATACGCAGTATTTT; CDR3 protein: CASRFSSIGSDTQYF
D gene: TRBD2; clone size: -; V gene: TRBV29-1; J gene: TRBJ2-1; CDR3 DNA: TGCAGCACAATTAGCGGGAGAGGCTACAATGAGCAGTTCTTC; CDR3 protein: CSTISGRGYNEQFF
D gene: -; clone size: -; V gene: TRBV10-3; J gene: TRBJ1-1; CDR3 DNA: TGTGCCATCACCCCGCTCCACTTGTCCGACACTGAAGCTTTCTTT; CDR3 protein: CAITPLHLSDTEAFF
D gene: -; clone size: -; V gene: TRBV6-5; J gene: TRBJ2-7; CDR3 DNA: TGTGCCAGCAGCCAGAAGGGGGGCGAGCAGTACTTC; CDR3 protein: CASSQKGGEQYF
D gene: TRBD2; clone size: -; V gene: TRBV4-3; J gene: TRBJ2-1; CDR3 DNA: TGCGCCAGCAGCCAAGAATATAGCGGGATTAATGAGCAGTTCTTC; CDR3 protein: CASSQEYSGINEQFF
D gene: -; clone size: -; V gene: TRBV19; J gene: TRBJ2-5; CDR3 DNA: TGTGCCAGTAGTATAACCCCTCAGGGGCGAGAGACCCAGTACTTC; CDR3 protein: CASSITPQGRETQYF
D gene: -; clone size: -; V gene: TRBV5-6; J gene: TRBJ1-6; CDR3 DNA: TGTGCCAGCAGCCGGGACACGGGGAATTCACCCCTCCACTTT; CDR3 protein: CASSRDTGNSPLHF
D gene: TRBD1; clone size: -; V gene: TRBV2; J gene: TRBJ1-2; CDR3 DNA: TGTGCCAGCAGCTTGACAGGGGATCCTAACTATGGCTACACCTTC; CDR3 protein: CASSLTGDPNYGYTF
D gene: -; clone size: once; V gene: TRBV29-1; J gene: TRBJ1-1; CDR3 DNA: TGCAGCGTTCGTAAAGGGACCACTGAAGCTTTCTTT; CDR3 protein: CSVRKGTTEAFF
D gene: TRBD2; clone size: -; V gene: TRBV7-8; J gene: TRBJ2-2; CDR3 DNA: TGTGCCAGCAGCTTAGGCCTAGCGGGAAACACCGGGGAGCTGTTTTTT; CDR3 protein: CASSLGLAGNTGELFF
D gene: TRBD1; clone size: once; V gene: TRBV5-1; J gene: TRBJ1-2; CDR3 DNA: TGCGCCAGCAGCATCCGGGACAGGGACCCCTATGGCTACACCTTC; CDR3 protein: CASSIRDRDPYGYTF
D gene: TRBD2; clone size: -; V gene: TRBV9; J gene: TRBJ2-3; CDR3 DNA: TGTGCCAGCAGCGCCCGACTAGCGGCGACCACAGATACGCAGTATTTT; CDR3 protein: CASSARLAATTDTQYF
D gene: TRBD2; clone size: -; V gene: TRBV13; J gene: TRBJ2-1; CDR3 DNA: TGTGCCAGCAGCTTAGGGACCGGGACTAGGACGAATGAGCAGTTCTTC; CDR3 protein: CASSLGTGTRTNEQFF
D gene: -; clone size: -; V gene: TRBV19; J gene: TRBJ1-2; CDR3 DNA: TGTGCCAGTAGTATAAGGGCGGACCTAGGCTATGGCTACACCTTC; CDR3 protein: CASSIRADLGYGYTF
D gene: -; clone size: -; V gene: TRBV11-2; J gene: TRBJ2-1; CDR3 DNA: TGTGCCAGCAGCTTAGGTTCTGTTATCCAATACGGTGAGCAGTTCTTC; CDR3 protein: CASSLGSVIQYGEQFF
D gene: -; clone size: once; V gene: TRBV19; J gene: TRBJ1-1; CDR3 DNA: TGTGCCAGTAGTCCAAGTCAGTACACTGAAGCTTTCTTT; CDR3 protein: CASSPSQYTEAFF
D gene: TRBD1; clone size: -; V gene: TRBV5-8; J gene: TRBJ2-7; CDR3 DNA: TGTGCCAGCAGCTTGGCTCAGGGGGCCTACGAGCAGTACTTC; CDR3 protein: CASSLAQGAYEQYF
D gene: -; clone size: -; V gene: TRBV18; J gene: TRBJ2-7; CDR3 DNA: TGTGCCAGCTCACCCATGCACAGCTCCTACGAGCAGTACTTC; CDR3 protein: CASSPMHSSYEQYF